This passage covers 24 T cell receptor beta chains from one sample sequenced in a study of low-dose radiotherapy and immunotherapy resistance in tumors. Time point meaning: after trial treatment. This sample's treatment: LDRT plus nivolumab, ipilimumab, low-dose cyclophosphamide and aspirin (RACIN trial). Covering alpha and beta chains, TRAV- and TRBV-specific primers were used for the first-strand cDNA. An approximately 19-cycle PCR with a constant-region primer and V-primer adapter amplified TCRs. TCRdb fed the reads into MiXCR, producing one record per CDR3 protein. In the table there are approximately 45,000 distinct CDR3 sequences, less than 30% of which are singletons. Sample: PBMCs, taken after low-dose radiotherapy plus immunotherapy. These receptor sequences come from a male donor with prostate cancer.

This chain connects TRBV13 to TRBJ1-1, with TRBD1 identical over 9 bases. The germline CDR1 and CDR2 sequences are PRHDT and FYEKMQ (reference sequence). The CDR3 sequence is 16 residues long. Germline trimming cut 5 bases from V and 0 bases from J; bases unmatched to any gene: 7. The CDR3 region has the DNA TGTGCCAGCAGCCAATTCGGACAGGGGATGAACACTGAAGCTTTCTTT. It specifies CASSQFGQGMNTEAFF.

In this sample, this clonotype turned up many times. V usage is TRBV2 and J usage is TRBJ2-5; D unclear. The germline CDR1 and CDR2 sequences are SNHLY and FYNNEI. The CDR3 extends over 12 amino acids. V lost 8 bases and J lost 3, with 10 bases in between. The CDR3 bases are TGTGCCAGCTGCCGGCAGAAAGAGACCCAGTACTTC. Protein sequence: CASCRQKETQYF.

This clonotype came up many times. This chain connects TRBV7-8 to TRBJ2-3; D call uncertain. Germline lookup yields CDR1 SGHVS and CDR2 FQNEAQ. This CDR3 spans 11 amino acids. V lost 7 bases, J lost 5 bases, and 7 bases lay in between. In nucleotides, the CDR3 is TGTGCCAGCAATTCGCAAGATACGCAGTATTTT. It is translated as CASNSQDTQYF.

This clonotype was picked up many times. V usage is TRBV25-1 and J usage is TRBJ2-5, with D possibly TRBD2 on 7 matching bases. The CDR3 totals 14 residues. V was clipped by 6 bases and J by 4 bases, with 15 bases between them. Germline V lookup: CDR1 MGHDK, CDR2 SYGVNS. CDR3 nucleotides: TGTGCCAGCAGCCCCCCCCGGGGGGCAGAGACCCAGTACTTC. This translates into CASSPPRGAETQYF.

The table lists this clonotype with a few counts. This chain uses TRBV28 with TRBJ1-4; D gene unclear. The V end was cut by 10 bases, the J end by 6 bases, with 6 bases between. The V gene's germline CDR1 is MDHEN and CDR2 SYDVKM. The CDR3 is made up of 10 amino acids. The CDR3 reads CATGDEKLFF. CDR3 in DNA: TGTGCCACCGGGGATGAAAAACTGTTTTTT.

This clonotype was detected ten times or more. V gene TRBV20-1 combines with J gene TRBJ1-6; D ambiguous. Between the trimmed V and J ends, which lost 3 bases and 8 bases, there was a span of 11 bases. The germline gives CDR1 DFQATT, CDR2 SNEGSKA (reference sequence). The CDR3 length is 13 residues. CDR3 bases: TGCAGTGCTAGTCCTGGGTTGGATTCACCCCTCCACTTT. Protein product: CSASPGLDSPLHF.

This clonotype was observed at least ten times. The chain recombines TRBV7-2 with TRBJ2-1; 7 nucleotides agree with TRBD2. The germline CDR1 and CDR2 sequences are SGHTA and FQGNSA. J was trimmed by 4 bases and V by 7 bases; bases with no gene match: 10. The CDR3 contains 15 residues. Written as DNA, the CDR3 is TGTGCCAGCACCCCTCGTCGGGAGGCTTACAATGAGCAGTTCTTC. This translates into CASTPRREAYNEQFF.

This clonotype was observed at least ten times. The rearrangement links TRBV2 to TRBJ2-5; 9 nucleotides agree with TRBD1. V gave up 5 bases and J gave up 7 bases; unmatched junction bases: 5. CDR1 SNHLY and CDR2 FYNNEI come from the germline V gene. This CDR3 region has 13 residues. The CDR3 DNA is TGTGCCAGCAGTTTACAGGGGGCGGGGACCCAGTACTTC. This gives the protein CASSLQGAGTQYF.

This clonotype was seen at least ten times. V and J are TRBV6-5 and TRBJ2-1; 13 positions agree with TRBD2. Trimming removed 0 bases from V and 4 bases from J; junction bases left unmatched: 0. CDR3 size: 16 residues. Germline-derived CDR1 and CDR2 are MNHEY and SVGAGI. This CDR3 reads CASSYSGLAGYNEQFF. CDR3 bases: TGTGCCAGCAGTTACTCGGGACTAGCGGGGTACAATGAGCAGTTCTTC.

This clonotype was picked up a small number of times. The CDR3 bases are TGTGCTAGTGGTGGGGACGGTCCCTACGAGCAGTACTTC. This codes for CASGGDGPYEQYF. The rearrangement joins TRBV12-5 to TRBJ2-7, with D tentatively TRBD1 or TRBD2 (5 bases each). Trimming removed 5 bases from V and 2 bases from J, with 10 bases in between. This CDR3 contains 13 residues. The germline gives CDR1 LGHNT, CDR2 FRNRAP.

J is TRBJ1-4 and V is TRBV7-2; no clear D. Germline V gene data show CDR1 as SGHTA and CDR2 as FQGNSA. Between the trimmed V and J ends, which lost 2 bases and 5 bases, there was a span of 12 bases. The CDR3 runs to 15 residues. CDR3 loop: CASSLSGTRNEKLFF. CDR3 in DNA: TGTGCCAGCAGCTTATCGGGCACGCGAAATGAAAAACTGTTTTTT.

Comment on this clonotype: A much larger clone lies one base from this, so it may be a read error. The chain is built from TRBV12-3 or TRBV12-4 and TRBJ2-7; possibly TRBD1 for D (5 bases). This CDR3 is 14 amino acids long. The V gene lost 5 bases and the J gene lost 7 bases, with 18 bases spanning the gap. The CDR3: CASSIGPRVEEQYF. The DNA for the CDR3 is TGTGCCAGCAGTATCGGCCCCAGGGTTGAGGAGCAGTACTTC.

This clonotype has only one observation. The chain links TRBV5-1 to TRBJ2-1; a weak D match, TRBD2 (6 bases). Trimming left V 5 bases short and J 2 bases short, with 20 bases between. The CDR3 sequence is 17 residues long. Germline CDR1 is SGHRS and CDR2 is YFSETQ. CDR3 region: CASRDGRTSWAYNEQFF. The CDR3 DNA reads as TGCGCCAGCAGGGATGGCCGTACTAGCTGGGCCTACAATGAGCAGTTCTTC. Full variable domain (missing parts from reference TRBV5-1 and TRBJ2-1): KAGVTQTPRYLIKTRGQQVTLSCSPISGHRSVSWYQQTPGQGLQFLFEYFSETQRNKGNFPGRFSGRQFSNSRSEMNVSTLELGDSALYLCASRDGRTSWAYNEQFFGPGTRLTVL.

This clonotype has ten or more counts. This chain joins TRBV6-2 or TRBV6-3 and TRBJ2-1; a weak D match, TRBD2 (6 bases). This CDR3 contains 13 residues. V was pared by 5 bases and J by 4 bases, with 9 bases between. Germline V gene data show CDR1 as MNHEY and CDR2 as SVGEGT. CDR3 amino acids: CASSHGRYNEQFF. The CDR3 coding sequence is TGTGCCAGCAGTCACGGGAGATACAATGAGCAGTTCTTC.

CDR3 region: CSAPIRRSLVEQFF. CDR3 in DNA: TGCAGTGCTCCTATTCGGAGGTCATTAGTTGAGCAGTTCTTC. The gene calls are TRBV20-1 and TRBJ2-1, with a possible D match to TRBD2 (5 bases). The germline gives CDR1 DFQATT, CDR2 SNEGSKA (reference sequence). With 5 bases removed from V and 9 bases from J, the gap between germline ends came to 20 bases. The CDR3 is made up of 14 amino acids.

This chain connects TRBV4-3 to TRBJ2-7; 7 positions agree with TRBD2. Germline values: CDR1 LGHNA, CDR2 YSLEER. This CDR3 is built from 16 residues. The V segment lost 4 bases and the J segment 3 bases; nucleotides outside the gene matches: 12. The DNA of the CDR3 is TGCGCCAGCAGCCTCCGTCCCGCCGCGGGAGTCTACGAGCAGTACTTC. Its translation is CASSLRPAAGVYEQYF.

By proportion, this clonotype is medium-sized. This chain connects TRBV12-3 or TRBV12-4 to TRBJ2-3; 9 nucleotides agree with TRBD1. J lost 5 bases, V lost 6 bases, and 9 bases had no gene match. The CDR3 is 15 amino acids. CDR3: CASSRGQGSLDTQYF. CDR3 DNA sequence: TGTGCCAGCAGCCGGGGACAGGGCAGCCTAGATACGCAGTATTTT.

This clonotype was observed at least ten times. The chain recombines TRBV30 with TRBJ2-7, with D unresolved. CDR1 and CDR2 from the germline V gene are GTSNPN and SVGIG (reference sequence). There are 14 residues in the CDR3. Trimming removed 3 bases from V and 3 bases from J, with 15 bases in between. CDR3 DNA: TGTGCCTGGAGCCCCATTACCCGTTTCTACGAGCAGTACTTC. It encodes CAWSPITRFYEQYF.

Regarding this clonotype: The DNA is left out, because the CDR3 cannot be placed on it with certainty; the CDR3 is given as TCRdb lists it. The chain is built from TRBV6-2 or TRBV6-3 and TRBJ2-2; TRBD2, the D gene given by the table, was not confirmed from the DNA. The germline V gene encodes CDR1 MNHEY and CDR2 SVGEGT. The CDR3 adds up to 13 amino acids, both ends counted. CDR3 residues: CANSYPSGELFFF.

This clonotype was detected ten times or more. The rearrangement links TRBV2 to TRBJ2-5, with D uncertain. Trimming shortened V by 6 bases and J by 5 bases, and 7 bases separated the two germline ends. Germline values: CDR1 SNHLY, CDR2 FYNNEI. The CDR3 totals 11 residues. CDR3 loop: CASRVGETQYF. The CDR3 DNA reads TGTGCCAGCAGGGTTGGGGAGACCCAGTACTTC.

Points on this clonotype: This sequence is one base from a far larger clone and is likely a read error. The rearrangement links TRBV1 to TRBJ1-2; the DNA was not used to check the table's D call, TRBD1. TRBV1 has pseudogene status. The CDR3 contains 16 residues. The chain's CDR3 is CASSRAGTALRDGHTF. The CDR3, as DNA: TGCGCCAGCAGCCGAGCAGGGACAGCCTTACGGGATGGCCACACCTTC.

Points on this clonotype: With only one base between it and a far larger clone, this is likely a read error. In DNA form, the CDR3 reads TGTGCCAGCAGCTCGCGCGAGCGGAGGGGACTAGGGGTTAGCGAGCAGTTCTTC. It codes for CASSSRERRGLGVSEQFF. The chain employs TRBV28 and TRBJ2-1, with 8 bases aligning to TRBD2. The CDR3 extends over 18 amino acids. The V and J ends lost 6 bases and 10 bases, in that order; junction bases with no gene match: 23. The germline V gene encodes CDR1 MDHEN and CDR2 SYDVKM. Complete variable domain (other parts from reference TRBV28 and TRBJ2-1): DVKVTQSSRYLVKRTGEKVFLECVQDMDHENMFWYRQDPGLGLRLIYFSYDVKMKEKGDIPEGYSVSREKKERFSLILESASTNQTSMYLCASSSRERRGLGVSEQFFGPGTRLTVL.

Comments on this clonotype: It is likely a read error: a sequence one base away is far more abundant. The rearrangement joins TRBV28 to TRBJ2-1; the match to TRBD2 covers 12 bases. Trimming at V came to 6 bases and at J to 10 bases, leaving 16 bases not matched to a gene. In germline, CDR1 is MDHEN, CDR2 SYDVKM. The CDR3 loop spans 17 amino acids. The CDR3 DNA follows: TGTGCCAGCAGCCAGACTAGCGGGAGAGGAAGTATTTACGAGCAGTTCTTC. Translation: CASSQTSGRGSIYEQFF.

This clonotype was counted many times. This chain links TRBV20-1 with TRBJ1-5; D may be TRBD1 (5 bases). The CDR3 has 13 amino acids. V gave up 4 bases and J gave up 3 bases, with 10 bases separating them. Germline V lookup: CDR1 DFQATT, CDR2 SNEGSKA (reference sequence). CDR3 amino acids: CSAISGLNQPQHF. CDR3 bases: TGCAGTGCTATTTCGGGACTCAATCAGCCCCAGCATTTT.